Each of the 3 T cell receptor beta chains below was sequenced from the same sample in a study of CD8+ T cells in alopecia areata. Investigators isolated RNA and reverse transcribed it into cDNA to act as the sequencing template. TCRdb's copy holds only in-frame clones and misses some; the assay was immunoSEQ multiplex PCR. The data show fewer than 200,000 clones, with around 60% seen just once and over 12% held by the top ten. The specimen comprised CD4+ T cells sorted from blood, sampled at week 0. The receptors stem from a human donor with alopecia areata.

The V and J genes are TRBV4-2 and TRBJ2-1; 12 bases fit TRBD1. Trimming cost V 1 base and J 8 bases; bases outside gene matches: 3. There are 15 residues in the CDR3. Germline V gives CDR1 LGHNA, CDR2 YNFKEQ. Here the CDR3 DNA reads TGTGCCAGCAGCCAAGGGGGACAGGGGGCCGATGAGCAGTTCTTC. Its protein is CASSQGGQGADEQFF.

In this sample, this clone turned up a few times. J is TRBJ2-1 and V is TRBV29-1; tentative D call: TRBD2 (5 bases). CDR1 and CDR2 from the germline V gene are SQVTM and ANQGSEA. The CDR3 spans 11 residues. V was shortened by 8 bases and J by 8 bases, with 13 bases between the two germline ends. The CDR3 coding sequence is TGCAGCTTGAGAGGGTCCCATGAGCAGTTCTTC. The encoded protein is CSLRGSHEQFF.

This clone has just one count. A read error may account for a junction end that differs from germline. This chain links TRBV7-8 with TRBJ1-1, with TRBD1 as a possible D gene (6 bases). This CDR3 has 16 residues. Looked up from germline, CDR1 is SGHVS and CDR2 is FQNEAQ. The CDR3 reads CASSLYAGDLGQSLQF. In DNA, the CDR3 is TGTGCCAGCAGCTTATACGCAGGGGACTTAGGGCAGAGTCTTCAGTTT.